This T cell receptor (beta chain) was recovered during a study of cytomegalovirus exposure and HLA in healthy donors. Assay: immunoSEQ multiplex PCR; the TCRdb copy retains only in-frame clones and omits some. The data hold about 140,000 clones, with 86% observed a single time. Trimming took 0 bases from V and 0 from J, leaving 7 bases between them. The CDR3 has 15 residues. CDR1 and CDR2 from the germline V gene are MNHNY and SVGAGI (reference sequence). This chain joins TRBV6-6 and TRBJ2-3; perhaps TRBD1 as D (6 bases). This receptor was obtained from a man aged 18 to 30 in good health and CMV-seronegative. The material sequenced was PBMCs. The CDR3 bases are TGTGCCAGCAGTTACTCGAGGGGGAGCACAGATACGCAGTATTTT. This gives the protein CASSYSRGSTDTQYF.